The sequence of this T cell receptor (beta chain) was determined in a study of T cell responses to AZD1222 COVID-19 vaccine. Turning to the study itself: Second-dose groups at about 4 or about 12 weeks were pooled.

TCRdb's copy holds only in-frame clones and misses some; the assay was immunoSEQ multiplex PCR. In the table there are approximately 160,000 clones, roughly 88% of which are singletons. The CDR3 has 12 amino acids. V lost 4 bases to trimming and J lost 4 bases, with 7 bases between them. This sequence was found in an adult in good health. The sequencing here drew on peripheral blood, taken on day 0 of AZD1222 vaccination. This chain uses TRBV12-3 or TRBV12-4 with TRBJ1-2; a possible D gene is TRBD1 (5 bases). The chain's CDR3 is CASSYRTYGYTF. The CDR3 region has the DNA TGTGCCAGCAGTTACAGGACCTATGGCTACACCTTC.